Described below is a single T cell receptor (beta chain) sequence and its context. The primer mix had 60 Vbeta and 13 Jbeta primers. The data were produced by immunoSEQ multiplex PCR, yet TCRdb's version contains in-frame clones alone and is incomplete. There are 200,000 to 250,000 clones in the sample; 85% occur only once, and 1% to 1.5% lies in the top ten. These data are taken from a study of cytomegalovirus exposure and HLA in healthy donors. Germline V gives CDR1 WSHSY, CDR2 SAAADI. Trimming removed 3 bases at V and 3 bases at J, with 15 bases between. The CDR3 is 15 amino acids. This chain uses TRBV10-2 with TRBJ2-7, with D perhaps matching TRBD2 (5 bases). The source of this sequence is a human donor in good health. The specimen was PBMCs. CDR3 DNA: TGCGCCAGCAGTGATGGTGGAGGACTCATCTACGAGCAGTACTTC. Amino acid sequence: CASSDGGGLIYEQYF.